One and the same sample provided the 28 T cell receptor beta chains below, sequenced in a study of blood T cell repertoires in COVID-19. TCRdb's copy holds only in-frame clones and misses some; the assay was immunoSEQ multiplex PCR. The table has hundreds of thousands of clones, approximately 91% seen once; the top ten hold approximately 1%. Sequencing input: PBMCs or T cells enriched from blood (not recorded which). The receptor set was obtained from a woman younger than 45 who had recovered from COVID-19.

This chain joins TRBV14 and TRBJ1-5, with D perhaps TRBD1 (6 bases). The V and J ends lost 4 bases and 3 bases respectively, with 16 bases between them. The CDR3 has 16 amino acids. Germline CDR1 and CDR2: SGHDN and FVKESK. The CDR3 reads CASSLHTTGHNQPQHF. The CDR3 DNA reads TGTGCCAGCAGCCTTCACACCACAGGGCACAATCAGCCCCAGCATTTT.

The V and J genes are TRBV5-6 and TRBJ1-6; D not certain. In germline, CDR1 is SGHDT, CDR2 YYEEEE. This CDR3 has 12 residues. V was pared by 2 bases and J by 10 bases, with 7 bases between. The CDR3 region is CASSFAGSPLHF. CDR3 nucleotide sequence: TGTGCCAGCAGCTTTGCGGGGTCACCCCTCCACTTT.

J is TRBJ2-1 and V is TRBV2, with 8 bases aligning to TRBD2. CDR1 and CDR2 (germline): SNHLY, FYNNEI. The CDR3 has 17 amino acids. Trimming took 2 bases from V and 3 from J; bases not matched to a gene: 9. This CDR3 is CASSEYSGILIYNEQFF. The CDR3 DNA reads as TGTGCCAGCAGTGAATATAGCGGGATCCTCATCTACAATGAGCAGTTCTTC.

The rearrangement joins TRBV19 to TRBJ2-7; TRBD2 agrees at 8 bases. Unmatched junction bases numbered 5, after V lost 5 bases and J lost 2 bases. Germline V CDR1 and CDR2: LNHDA, SQIVND (reference sequence). CDR3 length equals 14 residues. CDR3 amino acids: CASSSSGGTYEQYF. CDR3 coding DNA: TGTGCCAGTAGTTCCAGCGGGGGAACCTACGAGCAGTACTTC.

The sample holds a few counts of this clone. The chain has TRBV12-3 or TRBV12-4 and TRBJ2-7, with D possibly matching TRBD1 (5 bases). The CDR3 runs to 12 residues. V was trimmed by 6 bases and J by 4 bases, leaving 10 bases between them. The CDR3 sequence: CASSLTDYEQYF. DNA for the CDR3: TGTGCCAGCAGCCTGACAGATTACGAGCAGTACTTC.

The chain links TRBV4-1 to TRBJ2-7; weak D call: TRBD1 (6 bases). Trimming cost V 4 bases and J 3 bases, with 13 bases left between them. CDR3 length: 14 amino acids. CDR1 is MGHRA, CDR2 YSYEKL, per germline. CDR3 in DNA: TGCGCCAGCAGCCCGCGTGGGGGCGGCTACGAGCAGTACTTC. This translates into CASSPRGGGYEQYF.

The V and J genes are TRBV5-1 and TRBJ1-6, with D possibly TRBD1 on 6 matching bases. There are 14 residues in the CDR3. From germline, CDR1 is SGHRS and CDR2 YFSETQ. V lost 0 bases, J lost 7 bases, and 8 bases lay in between. DNA of the CDR3: TGCGCCAGCAGCTTGGCAGGGGAGAATTCACCCCTCCACTTT. Amino acid sequence: CASSLAGENSPLHF. Supplemented by reference TRBV5-1 and TRBJ1-6, the full variable domain reads KAGVTQTPRYLIKTRGQQVTLSCSPISGHRSVSWYQQTPGQGLQFLFEYFSETQRNKGNFPGRFSGRQFSNSRSEMNVSTLELGDSALYLCASSLAGENSPLHFGNGTRLTVT.

The chain employs TRBV27 and TRBJ1-1; D gene unclear. The germline CDR1 and CDR2 sequences are MNHEY and SMNVEV (reference sequence). Trimming took off 1 base at V and 6 bases at J, with 12 bases between the two ends. This CDR3 is 14 amino acids long. CDR3 nucleotide sequence: TGTGCCAGCAGTTTATTGGGGTTTAGCGCTGAAGCTTTCTTT. It is translated as CASSLLGFSAEAFF.

V gene TRBV7-9 combines with J gene TRBJ2-7, with 12 bases identical to TRBD2. Germline CDR1 and CDR2: SEHNR and FQNEAQ (reference sequence). J gave up 5 bases and V 4 bases, and 6 bases lay outside the gene matches. The CDR3 is made up of 15 amino acids. CDR3 nucleotide sequence: TGTGCCAGCAGCTCAGGACTAGCGGGATACCACGAGCAGTACTTC. Protein: CASSSGLAGYHEQYF.

The rearrangement joins TRBV28 to TRBJ1-4; 11 nucleotides align to TRBD1. CDR3 size: 15 residues. CDR1 is MDHEN and CDR2 is SYDVKM in the germline V gene. Trimming cost V 5 bases and J 8 bases; bases outside gene matches: 7. The CDR3 is CASSKGTGGEEKLFF. The CDR3 DNA is TGTGCCAGCAGTAAGGGGACAGGGGGAGAAGAAAAACTGTTTTTT. Variable domain in full (rest from reference TRBV28 and TRBJ1-4): DVKVTQSSRYLVKRTGEKVFLECVQDMDHENMFWYRQDPGLGLRLIYFSYDVKMKEKGDIPEGYSVSREKKERFSLILESASTNQTSMYLCASSKGTGGEEKLFFGSGTQLSVL.

This chain links TRBV12-3 or TRBV12-4 with TRBJ2-1; possible D gene TRBD1, 6 bases. CDR3 size: 13 residues. Trimming shortened V by 4 bases and J by 6 bases, and 10 bases separated the two germline ends. CDR3 residues: CASSYTRGNEQFF. The CDR3 region has the DNA TGTGCCAGCAGTTATACCAGGGGCAATGAGCAGTTCTTC.

V and J are TRBV5-1 and TRBJ1-1; 7 bases agree with TRBD1. Germline assignment: CDR1 SGHRS and CDR2 YFSETQ. The CDR3 extends over 14 amino acids. V shed 2 bases and J 1 base; nucleotides not matched to a gene: 2. CDR3 DNA: TGCGCCAGCAGCTTATACAGGGGGAACACTGAAGCTTTCTTT. Translation gives CASSLYRGNTEAFF. Using reference TRBV5-1 and TRBJ1-1 for the parts outside the CDR3, the full variable domain is KAGVTQTPRYLIKTRGQQVTLSCSPISGHRSVSWYQQTPGQGLQFLFEYFSETQRNKGNFPGRFSGRQFSNSRSEMNVSTLELGDSALYLCASSLYRGNTEAFFGQGTRLTVV.

V usage is TRBV28 and J usage is TRBJ2-1, with 10 nucleotides matching TRBD1. The CDR3 sequence is 17 residues long. The trim removed 1 base at V and 5 bases at J, leaving 8 bases unmatched. Germline V CDR1 and CDR2: MDHEN, SYDVKM. The CDR3 here is CASSLSGTGALHNEQFF. In nucleotides, the CDR3 is TGTGCCAGCAGTTTATCTGGGACAGGGGCTCTCCACAATGAGCAGTTCTTC.

DNA of the CDR3: TGTGCCAGCAGTTTATTTACAGCGGGAGGGCCTGGCGAGCAGTACTTC. Translating gives CASSLFTAGGPGEQYF. This sequence joins TRBV27 and TRBJ2-7; 10 bases are a match to TRBD2. V shed 1 base and J 6 bases; nucleotides not matched to a gene: 9. The CDR3 sequence is 16 residues long. Germline assignment: CDR1 MNHEY and CDR2 SMNVEV (reference sequence).

The rearrangement links TRBV4-1 to TRBJ2-3; 8 bases map to TRBD2. This CDR3 spans 14 amino acids. Per the germline V gene, CDR1 is MGHRA and CDR2 is YSYEKL. V shed 8 bases, J shed 0 bases, and the junction held 4 bases outside the gene matches. CDR3 bases: TGCGCCAGCCGGCGGGAGGACAGCACAGATACGCAGTATTTT. This encodes CASRREDSTDTQYF.

The J gene is TRBJ1-2, the V gene TRBV6-5, with D possibly matching TRBD1 (6 bases). CDR1 is MNHEY and CDR2 is SVGAGI in the germline V gene. This CDR3 is 13 amino acids long. The V end lost 6 bases, the J end lost 4 bases, and 12 bases lay between the germline ends. CDR3 sequence reads: CASSLRGSYGYTF. CDR3 in DNA: TGTGCCAGCAGCCTCAGGGGCAGCTATGGCTACACCTTC.

The chain combines TRBV11-3 with TRBJ2-2; D perhaps matches TRBD1 (6 bases). The germline V and J ends were trimmed by 5 bases and 2 bases, with 12 bases remaining between them. The CDR3 contains 15 residues. CDR1 is SGHNT, CDR2 YENEEA, per germline. The DNA of the CDR3 is TGTGCCAGCAGCACTCAAGGGGGAAACACCGGGGAGCTGTTTTTT. Translation gives CASSTQGGNTGELFF. Using reference TRBV11-3 and TRBJ2-2 for the parts outside the CDR3, the full variable domain is EAGVVQSPRYKIIEKKQPVAFWCNPISGHNTLYWYLQNLGQGPELLIRYENEEAVDDSQLPKDRFSAERLKGVDSTLKIQPAELGDSAVYLCASSTQGGNTGELFFGEGSRLTVL.

The chain employs TRBV6-2 or TRBV6-3 and TRBJ2-3, with D tentatively TRBD2 (6 bases). Germline loops: CDR1 MNHEY, CDR2 SVGEGT. The V gene lost 2 bases and the J gene lost 0 bases, with 12 bases spanning the gap. This CDR3 has 16 amino acids. CDR3 protein: CASSYTRTISTDTQYF. The CDR3 DNA reads TGTGCCAGCAGTTACACGAGGACTATCAGCACAGATACGCAGTATTTT.

This sequence joins TRBV5-1 and TRBJ1-1, with D possibly TRBD1 on 5 matching bases. This CDR3 is built from 13 residues. The V end lost 3 bases, the J end lost 8 bases, and 14 bases lay between the germline ends. Germline-derived CDR1 and CDR2 are SGHRS and YFSETQ. In nucleotides, the CDR3 is TGCGCCAGCAGCTGGGGCGGGAAGCTAGAAGCTTTCTTT. As protein: CASSWGGKLEAFF.

This clone came up once. V and J are TRBV18 and TRBJ1-1; no reliable D call. Germline-derived CDR1 and CDR2 are KGHSH and LQKENI. CDR3 length: 14 amino acids. V dropped 2 bases and J dropped 6 bases, with 13 bases sitting between them. This CDR3 is CASSPIAGRAEAFF. The DNA for the CDR3 is TGTGCCAGCTCACCAATAGCTGGTCGGGCTGAAGCTTTCTTT.

This sequence joins TRBV7-8 and TRBJ1-1, with D maybe TRBD1 (5 bases). The CDR3 length is 14 residues. V lost 1 base to trimming and J lost 3 bases, with 9 bases between them. The germline gives CDR1 SGHVS, CDR2 FQNEAQ. The CDR3 coding sequence is TGTGCCAGCAGCTTAGTGGGGGGGGACACTGAAGCTTTCTTT. It yields the protein CASSLVGGDTEAFF.

The chain employs TRBV18 and TRBJ1-1, with D possibly matching TRBD1 (6 bases). CDR1 and CDR2 (germline): KGHSH, LQKENI. Between the trimmed V and J ends, which lost 6 bases and 4 bases, there was a span of 12 bases. This CDR3 has 13 residues. Written as DNA, the CDR3 is TGTGCCAGCTCCGCAGGGGAGATCACTGAAGCTTTCTTT. Protein product: CASSAGEITEAFF.

The chain combines TRBV21-1 with TRBJ1-4; the DNA was not compared with TRBD1, the D call given in the table. TRBV21-1 is recorded as a pseudogene. This CDR3 has 12 amino acids. The CDR3 sequence is CASSTRQEKLFF. CDR3 coding DNA: TGTGCCAGCAGCACCCGACAGGAAAAACTGTTTTTT.

V and J are TRBV4-1 and TRBJ2-3; 8 positions match TRBD2. The V gene end was trimmed by 2 bases and the J gene end by 2 bases; junction bases not matched to a gene: 6. Per germline, CDR1 MGHRA and CDR2 YSYEKL. The CDR3 runs to 16 residues. DNA for the CDR3: TGCGCCAGCAGCCAACCCACTAGCGGCCCCACAGATACGCAGTATTTT. Residues: CASSQPTSGPTDTQYF.

There are many counts of this clone. The CDR3 loop reads CAISQPGPYGYTF. The CDR3 coding sequence is TGTGCCATCAGCCAACCAGGGCCCTATGGCTACACCTTC. The rearrangement uses TRBV10-3 and TRBJ1-2, with D possibly TRBD1 on 5 matching bases. The germline V and J ends were trimmed by 6 bases and 4 bases, with 12 bases remaining between them. The CDR3 is made up of 13 amino acids. The germline CDR1 and CDR2 sequences are ENHRY and SYGVKD.

The chain joins TRBV21-1 to TRBJ1-1; the table's D call of TRBD1 was not tested on the DNA. TRBV21-1 corresponds to a pseudogene. The CDR3 extends over 16 amino acids. DNA of the CDR3: TGTGCCAGCAGCGACGAAACAGGAGCACTGAACACTGAAGCTTTCTTT. Residues: CASSDETGALNTEAFF.

The chain links TRBV28 to TRBJ2-3, with D uncertain. The germline V gene has CDR1 MDHEN and CDR2 SYDVKM. The CDR3 runs 15 residues. Trimming stripped 4 bases from V and 4 bases from J, with 15 bases between. CDR3 bases: TGTGCCAGCAGTTCCCTACAGAAGTTAGCAGATACGCAGTATTTT. Its translation is CASSSLQKLADTQYF.

This clone was observed once. The chain recombines TRBV27 with TRBJ1-2; D is undetermined. With 5 bases removed from V and 3 bases from J, the gap between germline ends came to 16 bases. This CDR3 comprises 15 residues. The germline gives CDR1 MNHEY, CDR2 SMNVEV (reference sequence). This chain's CDR3 is CASSPQHQVDYGYTF. The CDR3 coding sequence is TGTGCCAGCAGTCCGCAACATCAGGTGGACTATGGCTACACCTTC.